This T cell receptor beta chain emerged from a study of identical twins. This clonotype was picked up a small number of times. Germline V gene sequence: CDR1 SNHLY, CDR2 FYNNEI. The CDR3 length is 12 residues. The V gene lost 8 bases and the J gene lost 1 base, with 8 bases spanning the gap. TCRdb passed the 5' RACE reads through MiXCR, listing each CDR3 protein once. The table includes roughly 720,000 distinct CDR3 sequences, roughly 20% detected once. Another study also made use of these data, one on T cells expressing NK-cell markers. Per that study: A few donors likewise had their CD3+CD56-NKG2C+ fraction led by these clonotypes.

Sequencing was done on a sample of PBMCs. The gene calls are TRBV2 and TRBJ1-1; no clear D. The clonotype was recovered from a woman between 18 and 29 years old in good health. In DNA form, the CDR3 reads TGTGCCAGCGGGAGACAGAACACTGAAGCTTTCTTT. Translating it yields CASGRQNTEAFF.